This T cell receptor beta chain was documented in a study of T cell responses to AZD1222 COVID-19 vaccine. The study, taken as a whole, reports: When two AZD1222 doses had been given, Spike-specific TCR breadth and depth rose.

Germline V gene data show CDR1 as MNHNY and CDR2 as SVGAGI (reference sequence). The CDR3 extends over 16 amino acids. The germline V and J ends were trimmed by 2 bases and 6 bases, with 20 bases remaining between them. Some clones are missing from TCRdb's copy, which holds only in-frame ones; the method was immunoSEQ multiplex PCR. The table lists around 120,000 clones, about 88% of them singletons. In its sample, this clone was seen once. Its antigen is still unknown. Sequenced here: peripheral blood, sampled on day 0 of AZD1222 vaccination. The V gene is TRBV6-6, the J gene TRBJ2-7; D possibly uses TRBD1 or TRBD2 (7 bases each). The TCR comes from an adult in good health. The CDR3: CASSYPWQGEGGEQYF. CDR3 bases: TGTGCCAGCAGTTACCCCTGGCAGGGGGAGGGCGGCGAGCAGTACTTC.